The entry that follows covers one T cell receptor (beta chain) sequence. Seattle patients were enrolled during active infection and followed longitudinally. Germline CDR1 and CDR2: SGHNT and YYREEE (reference sequence). The V and J ends lost 7 bases and 3 bases, in that order; junction bases with no gene match: 12. The CDR3 loop spans 15 amino acids. In the study's own analysis: Reference gene primer amplification gave estimated nucleated cell counts. Sequencing used immunoSEQ multiplex PCR; TCRdb keeps in-frame clones, though not all of them. V and J calls and clone size follow that table, whereas D and trimming were derived from the DNA. The data hold about 480,000 clones, with 85% to 90% observed a single time. The data belong to a study of blood T cell repertoires in COVID-19. Whole-study context: COVID-19 samples collected from the United States, Italy and Spain covered acute and convalescent phases. The analysed material was cDNA or gDNA that came from T cells, B-cell-depleted T cells, or PBMCs.

The sequenced material came from peripheral blood. The sequence was collected from a man aged 18 to 35 with COVID-19, enrolled during active disease. The chain employs TRBV5-4 and TRBJ2-5, with TRBD2 matching 7 bases. CDR3 in DNA: TGTGCCAGCTCGTCTGGGGCGGGGGAAAAAGAGACCCAGTACTTC. Translating gives CASSSGAGEKETQYF.